This note documents a single T cell receptor beta chain sequence. Its binding antigen is unknown. No much larger clone exists at a distance of one base, and base qualities are not known. The library was generated by 5' RACE. The listed sequencing device is Illumina HiSeq 2500. The second PCR ran for roughly 7 to 11 cycles and used a J-beta primer mix along with a sample-barcoded 5' primer. A unique molecular identifier was introduced onto each TCR beta cDNA molecule by a template-switch 5' adaptor carrying 12 random nucleotides. Each sample yielded at least 2.5 million CDR3-containing paired-end reads. The Mint cDNA synthesis kit, primed by a TRBC-specific oligonucleotide, was used to synthesize first-strand cDNA from all RNA. Following uracil-DNA glycosylase treatment, all cDNA underwent a first 18-cycle PCR with the universal primers M1SS and BC2_uni_R. Processing in the source paper ran as follows. Each sample was normalized by randomly selecting 1 million high-quality reads, each carrying a distinct molecular identifier. Instead of being binned into consensus sequences, reads with shared molecular identifiers were discarded. MiTCR, set to a Q25 quality threshold and the strictest error-elimination algorithm, was used for CDR3 identification, clonotype clustering and error correction. Lower-bound total TCR beta diversity was estimated with a nonparametric unseen species model using Euler transformation. TCRdb took the public reads, trimmed them with fastp at Q25, ran MiXCR for clone calling and kept in-frame beta chains. Each record represents a unique CDR3 protein, reported with the most common genes and DNA among its rows. V and J calls and clone size were set by TCRdb, not the authors. This sample has about 620,000 distinct CDR3 sequences in its table, and more than 20% of those were observed once. The ten largest account for more than 3% of the sample.

As encoded in the germline V gene (reference sequence), CDR1 is LNHDA while CDR2 is SQIVND. From its cysteine to its phenylalanine, the CDR3 spans 17 amino acids. The only DNA kept is the CDR3, 51 bases in frame from the first base. Ends trimmed: V by 2 bases, J by 4 bases; bases unmatched to a gene: 11. The sample belongs to a study of blood T cells in healthy people across ages (dated by TCRdb to 2015 to 2017). Context from the whole study: In model experiments, template switching captured roughly one uniquely barcoded TCR beta cDNA molecule for every two T cells. Using the same blood draw, the study looked at two additional independent replicas of 1 million unique cDNA reads for two donors, one aged 18 to 30 and the other aged 80 or older. The donors were divided into four age groups: young (average about 16 years), middle-aged (about 41), aged (approximately 64) and long-lived (about 79). To avoid experimental bias, donors of different ages were randomly spread across the sequencing lanes. To track age-related changes in TCR beta repertoire diversity, the study relied on deep sequencing normalized with unique cDNA molecular identifiers. Summary of the overall study and its limitations: Since profiling was done on bulk unsorted PBMCs, naive and antigen-experienced compartments could not be conclusively compared. As age increased, observed TCR beta diversity per million T cells dropped in a roughly linear way, and a significant reduction was already evident by age 40. The long-lived group showed more naive CD4+ T cells, fewer expanded clones and increased TCR diversity than the aged group, suggesting age selection. Estimates of total diversity based on one million sequenced T cells were regarded as lower bounds and as underestimates. The CMV infection status of donors was not known, potentially confounding age-related changes in expanded clonotypes. The percentage of naive T cells measured by flow cytometry correlated strongly with observed TCR beta diversity.

Systemically healthy Caucasian individuals from Russia, approximately 39 in total and aged about 6 to 100 years, were included as donors. Around 10 milliliters of peripheral blood were drawn from each donor into EDTA-treated Vacutainer tubes. Ficoll-Paque density-gradient centrifugation was used to isolate PBMCs, with at least 7 million per sample. Trizol reagent was used to extract total RNA from the PBMCs, yielding at least 6 micrograms per sample. For every donor, flow cytometry on a PBMC aliquot measured the percentage of naive CD45RAhigh/CD27high T cells. The material sequenced was blood. The receptor was isolated from a man in his 70s in good health. In this chain, TRBV19 is recombined with TRBJ1-5; 7 central nucleotides agree with TRBD1. The CDR3 protein: CASSISSSTGVNQPQHF. The nucleotides are TGTGCCAGTAGTATATCCTCCTCTACAGGGGTAAATCAGCCCCAGCATTTT. With the portions outside the CDR3 filled from the reference TRBV19 and TRBJ1-5 genes, the complete variable region becomes DGGITQSPKYLFRKEGQNVTLSCEQNLNHDAMYWYRQDPGQGLRLIYYSQIVNDFQKGDIAEGYSVSREKKESFPLTVTSAQKNPTAFYLCASSISSSTGVNQPQHFGDGTRLSIL.